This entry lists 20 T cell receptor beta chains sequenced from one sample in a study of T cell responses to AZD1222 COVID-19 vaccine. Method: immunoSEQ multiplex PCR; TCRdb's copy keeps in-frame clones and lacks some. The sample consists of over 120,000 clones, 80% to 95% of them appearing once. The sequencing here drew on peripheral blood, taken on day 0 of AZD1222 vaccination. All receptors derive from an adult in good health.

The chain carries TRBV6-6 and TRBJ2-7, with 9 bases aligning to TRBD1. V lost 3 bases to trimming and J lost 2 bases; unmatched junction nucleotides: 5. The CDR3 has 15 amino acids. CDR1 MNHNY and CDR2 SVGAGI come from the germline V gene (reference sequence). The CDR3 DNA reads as TGTGCCAGCAGTTATACCGGGACAGGGACCTACGAGCAGTACTTC. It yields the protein CASSYTGTGTYEQYF.

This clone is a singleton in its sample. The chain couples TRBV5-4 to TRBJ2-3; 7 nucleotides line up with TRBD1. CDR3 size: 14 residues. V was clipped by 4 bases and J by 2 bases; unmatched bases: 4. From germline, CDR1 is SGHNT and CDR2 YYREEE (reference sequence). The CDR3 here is CASSVTGITDTQYF. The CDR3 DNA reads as TGTGCCAGCAGCGTGACAGGGATCACAGATACGCAGTATTTT.

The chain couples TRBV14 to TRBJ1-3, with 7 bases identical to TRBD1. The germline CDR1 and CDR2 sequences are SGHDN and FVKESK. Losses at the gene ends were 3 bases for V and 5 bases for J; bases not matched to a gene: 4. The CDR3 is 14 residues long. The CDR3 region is CASSHDRDRNTIYF. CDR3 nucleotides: TGTGCCAGCAGCCACGACAGGGACCGAAACACCATATATTTT.

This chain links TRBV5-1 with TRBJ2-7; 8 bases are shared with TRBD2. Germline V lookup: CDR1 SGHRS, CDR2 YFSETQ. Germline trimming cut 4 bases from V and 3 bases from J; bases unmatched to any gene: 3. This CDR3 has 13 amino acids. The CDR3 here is CASSTGGFYEQYF. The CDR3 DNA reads TGCGCCAGCAGCACGGGAGGGTTCTACGAGCAGTACTTC.

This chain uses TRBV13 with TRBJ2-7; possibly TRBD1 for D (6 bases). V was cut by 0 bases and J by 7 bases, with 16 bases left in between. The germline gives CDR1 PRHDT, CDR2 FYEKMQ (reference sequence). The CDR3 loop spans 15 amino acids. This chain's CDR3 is CASSLGQGTFWEQYF. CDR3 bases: TGTGCCAGCAGCTTAGGACAGGGAACGTTTTGGGAGCAGTACTTC.

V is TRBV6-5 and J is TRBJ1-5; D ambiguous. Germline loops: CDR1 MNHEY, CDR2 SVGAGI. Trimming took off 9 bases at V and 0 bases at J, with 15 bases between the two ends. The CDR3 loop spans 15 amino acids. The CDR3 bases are TGTGCCAGTAAAGTTCTCTCCTATAGCAATCAGCCCCAGCATTTT. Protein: CASKVLSYSNQPQHF.

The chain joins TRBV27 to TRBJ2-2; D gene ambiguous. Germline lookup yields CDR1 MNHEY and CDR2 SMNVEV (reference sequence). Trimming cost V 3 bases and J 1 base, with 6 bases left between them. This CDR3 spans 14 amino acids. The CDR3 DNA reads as TGTGCCAGCAGTTTGAGTCGGAACACCGGGGAGCTGTTTTTT. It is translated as CASSLSRNTGELFF.

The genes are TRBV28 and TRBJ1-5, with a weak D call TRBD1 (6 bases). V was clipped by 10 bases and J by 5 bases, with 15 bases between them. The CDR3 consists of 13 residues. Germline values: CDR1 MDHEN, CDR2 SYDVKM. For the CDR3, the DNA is TGTGCCACGCCCGGGACAAATGATCAGCCCCAGCATTTT. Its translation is CATPGTNDQPQHF.

The CDR3 sequence is CSVYYGYTF. The DNA for the CDR3 is TGCAGCGTTTACTATGGCTACACCTTC. The chain combines TRBV29-1 with TRBJ1-2; D unresolved. This CDR3 spans 9 amino acids. The germline V gene encodes CDR1 SQVTM and CDR2 ANQGSEA. With 5 bases removed from V and 3 bases from J, the gap between germline ends came to 1 base.

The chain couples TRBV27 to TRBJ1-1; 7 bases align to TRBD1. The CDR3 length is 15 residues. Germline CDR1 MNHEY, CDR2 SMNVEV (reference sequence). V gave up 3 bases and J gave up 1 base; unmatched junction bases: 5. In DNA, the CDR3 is TGTGCCAGCAGTTTTCTCTGGACAGGGAACACTGAAGCTTTCTTT. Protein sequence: CASSFLWTGNTEAFF.

CDR3 protein: CASSFTGYGYTF. As DNA, the CDR3 is TGTGCCAGCAGCTTCACGGGCTATGGCTACACCTTC. V gene TRBV5-4 combines with J gene TRBJ1-2, with D unclear. The length of the CDR3 is 12 residues. Germline loops: CDR1 SGHNT, CDR2 YYREEE (reference sequence). Trimming took 2 bases from V and 4 from J, leaving 6 bases between them. Full variable domain (rest looked up from reference TRBV5-4 and TRBJ1-2): ETGVTQSPTHLIKTRGQQVTLRCSSQSGHNTVSWYQQALGQGPQFIFQYYREEENGRGNFPPRFSGLQFPNYSSELNVNALELDDSALYLCASSFTGYGYTFGSGTRLTVV.

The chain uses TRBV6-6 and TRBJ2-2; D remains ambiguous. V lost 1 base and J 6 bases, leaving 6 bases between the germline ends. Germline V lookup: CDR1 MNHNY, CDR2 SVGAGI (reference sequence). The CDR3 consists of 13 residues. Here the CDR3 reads CASSYWQSGELFF. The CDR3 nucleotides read TGTGCCAGCAGTTACTGGCAGTCCGGGGAGCTGTTTTTT.

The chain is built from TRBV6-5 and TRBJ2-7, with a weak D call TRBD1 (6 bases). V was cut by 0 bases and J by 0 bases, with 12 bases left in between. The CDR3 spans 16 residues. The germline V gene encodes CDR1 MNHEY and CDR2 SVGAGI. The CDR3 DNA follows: TGTGCCAGCAGTTACTCAAAGACAGGCTTCTCCTACGAGCAGTACTTC. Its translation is CASSYSKTGFSYEQYF.

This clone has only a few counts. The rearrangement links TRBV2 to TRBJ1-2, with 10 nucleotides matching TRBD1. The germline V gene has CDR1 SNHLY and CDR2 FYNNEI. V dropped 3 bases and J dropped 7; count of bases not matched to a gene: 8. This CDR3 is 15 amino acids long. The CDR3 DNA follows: TGTGCCAGCAGTGAGGGGACAGGGGCAATAGGTGGCTACACCTTC. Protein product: CASSEGTGAIGGYTF.

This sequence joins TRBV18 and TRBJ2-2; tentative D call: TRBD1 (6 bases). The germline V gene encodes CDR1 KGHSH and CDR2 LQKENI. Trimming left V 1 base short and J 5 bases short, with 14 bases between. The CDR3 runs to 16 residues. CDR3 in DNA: TGTGCCAGCTCACCACTAATTGCAGGGGAAACCGGGGAGCTGTTTTTT. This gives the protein CASSPLIAGETGELFF.

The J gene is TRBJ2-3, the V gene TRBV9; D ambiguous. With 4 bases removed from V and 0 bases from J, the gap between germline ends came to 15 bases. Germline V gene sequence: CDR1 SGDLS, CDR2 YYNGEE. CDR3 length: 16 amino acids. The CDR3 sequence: CASSPRSAASTDTQYF. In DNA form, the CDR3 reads TGTGCCAGCAGCCCACGTTCGGCGGCTAGCACAGATACGCAGTATTTT.

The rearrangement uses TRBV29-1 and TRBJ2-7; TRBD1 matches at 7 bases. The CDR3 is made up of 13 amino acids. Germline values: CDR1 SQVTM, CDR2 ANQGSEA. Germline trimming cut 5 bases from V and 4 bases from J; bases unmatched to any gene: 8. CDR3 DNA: TGCAGCGTTCTAGGGGGCGCAGGATACGAGCAGTACTTC. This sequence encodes CSVLGGAGYEQYF.

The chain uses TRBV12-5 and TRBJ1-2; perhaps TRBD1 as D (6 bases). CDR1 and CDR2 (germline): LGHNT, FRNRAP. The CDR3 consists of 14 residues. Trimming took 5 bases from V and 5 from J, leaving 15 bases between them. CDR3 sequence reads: CASGLPGAVYGYTF. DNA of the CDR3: TGTGCTAGTGGTCTCCCGGGGGCGGTGTATGGCTACACCTTC.

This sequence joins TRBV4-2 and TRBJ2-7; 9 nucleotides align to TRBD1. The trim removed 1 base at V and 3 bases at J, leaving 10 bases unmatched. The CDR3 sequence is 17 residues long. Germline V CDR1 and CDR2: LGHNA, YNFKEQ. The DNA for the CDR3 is TGTGCCAGCAGCCAAGCCTTGTCCGGGACAGGGCACTACGAGCAGTACTTC. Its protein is CASSQALSGTGHYEQYF.

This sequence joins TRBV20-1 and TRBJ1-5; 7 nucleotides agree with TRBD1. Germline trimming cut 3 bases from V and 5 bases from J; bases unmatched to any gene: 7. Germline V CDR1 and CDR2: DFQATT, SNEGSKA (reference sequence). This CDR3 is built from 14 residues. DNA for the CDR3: TGCAGTGCTAGTAAGGCGGACAGGTATCAGCCCCAGCATTTT. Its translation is CSASKADRYQPQHF.